This T cell receptor beta chain was recorded in a study of PD-1 blockade in classical Hodgkin lymphoma. In the study overall: Nivolumab was administered to patients intravenously at 3 mg/kg every 2 weeks. Points from the study as a whole: Partial responders and progressors had significantly lower baseline TCR diversity. Healthy donors were reported to have higher baseline TCR diversity than newly diagnosed patients.

There was relapse after autologous stem cell transplantation in every patient, and there was variation in brentuximab vedotin exposure. Only in-frame clones appear in the TCRdb table, and some are missing; sequencing was by immunoSEQ multiplex PCR. The sample consists of about 90,000 clones, 80% to 95% of them appearing once. V lost 7 bases and J lost 6; bases outside the gene matches: 5. Germline values: CDR1 MNHNS, CDR2 SASEGT. The CDR3 totals 12 residues. This clone was detected only once. No antigen is known for it. Sequences were derived from peripheral blood mononuclear cells (PBMCs), sampled before the second cycle of nivolumab. This TCR was recovered from a human donor with classical Hodgkin lymphoma. The rearrangement links TRBV6-1 to TRBJ1-2, with 7 bases fitting TRBD1. The CDR3 here is CASMTGPHGYTF. In DNA, the CDR3 is TGTGCCAGCATGACAGGGCCACATGGCTACACCTTC.